This TCR beta chain comes out of a study of blood T cells in healthy people across ages. Then a second PCR, running roughly 6 to 11 cycles, was carried out with a sample-barcoded 5' primer and a J-beta primer mix. Using its own MiXCR run on the 5' RACE reads, TCRdb lists one record per CDR3 protein. This table holds around 870,000 distinct CDR3 sequences, 29% found once. This clonotype was counted ten times or more. Germline V gene sequence: CDR1 KGHSH, CDR2 LQKENI. V was trimmed by 6 bases and J by 1 base, leaving 19 bases between them. The CDR3 contains 16 residues. The sequence came from a woman of 80 years or more in good health. The V call is TRBV18, the J call TRBJ2-7; D is perhaps TRBD1 (6 bases). Sequenced material: blood. The CDR3 here is CASSRMQQGGSYEQYF. The DNA of the CDR3 is TGTGCCAGCTCGCGCATGCAACAAGGGGGTTCCTACGAGCAGTACTTC.